This record looks at one T cell receptor (beta chain) sequence and its context. This clone has only a few counts. Its target antigen remains unknown. Nothing much larger sits one base from this clone, and base qualities are not available. The CDR3 covers 13 residues, taking in both the cysteine and the phenylalanine. Only the CDR3 DNA is retained, 39 bases long and in frame from the first base. V and J are truncated by 3 bases and 3 bases respectively, leaving an intervening sequence of 9 bases. For CDR1 and CDR2, the germline V gene (reference sequence) lists LGHDT and YNNKEL. The data are from a study of CD4 T cells in relation to SARS-CoV-2 and coronaviruses (dated by TCRdb to the early 2020s). With regard to the full study: In the ViraFEST assay, PBMCs were cultured with antigen for about eleven days, after which TCR beta CDR3s were sequenced to identify antigen-specific clonal expansions. An HIV-1 Nef peptide pool or a no-peptide culture served as the negative reference condition. The study assessed, at the TCR clonotype level, memory CD4+ T cell crossreactivity between SARS-CoV-2 and common cold coronavirus spike proteins. The Adaptive Biotechnologies TCR-sequencing kit was used to sequence samples from three pre-COVID donors and the naive versus memory experiments, while other data came from Illumina-based sequencing. Patient-derived lymphoblastoid cell lines were used to map the HLA restriction of shared crossreactive spike epitopes. A different TCR-beta assay, based on Illumina, was used to sequence expansion assays from other donors in the study. The investigation overall reported the following: Because no donor provided both pre-pandemic and post-infection samples, tracing the source of pre-existing responses was limited. Compared with monoreactive clones, crossreactive clones had significantly weaker SARS-CoV-2-driven expansion, a result consistent with antigenic imprinting. Crossreactivity analysis centred on spike protein, so crossreactivity against other viral proteins was not assessed. In about 61% of donors, memory CD4+ clonotypes turned up that crossrecognized SARS-CoV-2 and at least one common cold coronavirus spike. The study was limited by small numbers of patients and tested TCRs.

CD4+ T cells from unexposed donors were collected before the COVID-19 pandemic (2011-2018). After less than 13 days of culture, CD4+ T cells were isolated with the EasySep CD4+ T cell isolation kit. As cell numbers permitted, CD4+ T cells from unexposed donors were tested for reactivity to SARS-CoV-2 S and N and to four common cold coronavirus spike pools. Each well held a few million PBMCs cultured in IMDM containing around 4.9% human AB serum and roughly 9.3 IU/ml IL-2. Half of the culture medium was replaced with fresh IL-2-containing medium on days 3 and 7. Each peptide culture condition was generally run in triplicate replicate wells. The leukapheresis product used for the unexposed donors was purchased from a commercial source. PBMCs were isolated from leukapheresis product or whole blood by Ficoll-Paque PLUS gradient centrifugation. PBMCs were either cryopreserved at -140°C or used fresh in the expansion assay. The QIAamp Micro DNA Kit was used to extract genomic DNA from the CD4+ T cells.

The library was generated by the immunoSEQ multiplex PCR assay. The original pipeline was this. During preprocessing, nonproductive sequences were discarded, as were any CDR3s that did not begin with C, did not end with F or W, or were shorter than 7 amino acids. The MANAFEST web app was used to call antigen-specific clonotypes on the basis of expansion compared with the reference and with other culture wells. A clone counted as positive if significantly expanded in 2 of 3 replicate wells versus the reference culture at FDR below 0.05. For a clone to be considered positive, significant expansion relative to all other tandem wells and an odds ratio above 5 were also required. After three terminal residues were trimmed from each end, CDR3 homology was quantified as pairwise Levenshtein distance using the stringdist R package. TCRdb provides this immuneACCESS table in a form limited to in-frame rearrangements. Some clones are lacking; in checked studies, under half of them reflect an unresolved V gene, and why the rest are absent is not known. That table supplies the V and J calls and clone size; D and trimming were determined from the DNA. Recorded for this sample are about 20,000 clones; about 70% of them occurred a single time. Of the sample, roughly 19% is held by the ten largest clones.

This TCR was recovered from a human donor in good health. Specimen: CD4+ T cells from PBMCs, cultured in vitro. The receptor chain draws on TRBV3-1 (or the pseudogene TRBV3-2) and TRBJ2-7; the D gene assignment is ambiguous. The DNA sequence is given as TGTGCCAGCAGCCAGGCCTCCTTCTACGAGCAGTACTTC. Its amino acids are CASSQASFYEQYF.